This TCR beta chain was identified in a study of blood T cell repertoires in COVID-19. The table came from immunoSEQ multiplex PCR; TCRdb's copy has only in-frame clones and leaves some out. The sample contains more than 200,000 clones, around 87% of which appear only once. The TCR sequence derives from a young man in a cohort exposed to, infected with or recovered from COVID-19 (not recorded which). Sequencing was done on a sample of PBMCs or T cells enriched from blood (not recorded which).

DNA of the CDR3: TGTGCCAGCAGCAGTCGTACAGGGGCTGAGGGCACTGAAGCTTTCTTT. Translating gives CASSSRTGAEGTEAFF. The genes are TRBV27 and TRBJ1-1; TRBD1 agrees at 7 bases. This CDR3 has 16 amino acids. V was pared by 6 bases and J by 4 bases, with 14 bases of the junction left unmatched. Germline V gene data show CDR1 as MNHEY and CDR2 as SMNVEV (reference sequence).